The sequence of this T cell receptor (beta chain) was determined in a study of shared clonotypes between healthy human individuals. TCRdb keeps only in-frame clones here, not all; method: immunoSEQ multiplex PCR. The repertoire holds roughly 2.5 million clones, with 90% to 95% as singletons. Germline CDR1 and CDR2: SEHNR and FQNEAQ (reference sequence). CDR3 size: 15 residues. The ends lost 1 base at V and 5 bases at J; junction bases unmatched: 3. The V call is TRBV7-9, the J call TRBJ2-1, with TRBD1 matching over 9 bases. This receptor was identified in a young man in good health. Material for sequencing was naive CD4+ T cells sorted from blood. Specified subset: CD45RA+ positively selected. The CDR3 DNA reads TGTGCCAGCAGCTTAGACGGACAGGGGAACAATGAGCAGTTCTTC. Amino acid sequence: CASSLDGQGNNEQFF.